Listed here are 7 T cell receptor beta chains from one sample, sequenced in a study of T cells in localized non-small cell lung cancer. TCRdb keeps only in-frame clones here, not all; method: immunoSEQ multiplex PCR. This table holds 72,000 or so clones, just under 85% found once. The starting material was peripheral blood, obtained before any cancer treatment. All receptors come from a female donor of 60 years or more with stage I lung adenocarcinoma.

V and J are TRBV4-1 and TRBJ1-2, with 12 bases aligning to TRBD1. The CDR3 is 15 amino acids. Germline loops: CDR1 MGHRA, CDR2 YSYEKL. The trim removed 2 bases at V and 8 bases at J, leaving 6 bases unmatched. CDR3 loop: CASSQPGTGGKGYTF. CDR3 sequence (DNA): TGCGCCAGCAGCCAACCGGGGACAGGGGGCAAAGGCTACACCTTC.

The DNA of the CDR3 is TGTGCCAGCAGGGGGGGGTCCTCTGGAAACACCATATATTTT. Translation: CASRGGSSGNTIYF. The rearrangement links TRBV2 to TRBJ1-3, with D perhaps matching TRBD1 (5 bases). CDR3 length: 14 amino acids. The germline V and J ends were trimmed by 6 bases and 0 bases, with 9 bases remaining between them. The germline CDR1 and CDR2 sequences are SNHLY and FYNNEI.

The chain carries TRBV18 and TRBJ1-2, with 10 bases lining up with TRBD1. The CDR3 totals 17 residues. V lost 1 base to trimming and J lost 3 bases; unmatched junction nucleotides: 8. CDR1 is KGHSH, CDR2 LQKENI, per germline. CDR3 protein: CASSPLSGTGEHYGYTF. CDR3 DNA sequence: TGTGCCAGCTCACCACTGTCCGGGACAGGGGAGCACTATGGCTACACCTTC.

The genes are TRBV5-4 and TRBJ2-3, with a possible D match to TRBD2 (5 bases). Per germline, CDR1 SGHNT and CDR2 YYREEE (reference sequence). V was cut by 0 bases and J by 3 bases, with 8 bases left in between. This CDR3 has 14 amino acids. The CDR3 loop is CASSLGGLTDTQYF. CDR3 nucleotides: TGTGCCAGCAGCTTGGGAGGGTTGACAGATACGCAGTATTTT.

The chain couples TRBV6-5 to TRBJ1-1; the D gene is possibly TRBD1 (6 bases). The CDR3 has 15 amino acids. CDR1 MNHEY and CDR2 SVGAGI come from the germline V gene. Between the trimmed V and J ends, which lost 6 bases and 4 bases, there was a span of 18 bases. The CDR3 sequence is CASRQGASRGTEAFF. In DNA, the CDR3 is TGTGCCAGCAGACAGGGAGCTAGCCGGGGCACTGAAGCTTTCTTT.

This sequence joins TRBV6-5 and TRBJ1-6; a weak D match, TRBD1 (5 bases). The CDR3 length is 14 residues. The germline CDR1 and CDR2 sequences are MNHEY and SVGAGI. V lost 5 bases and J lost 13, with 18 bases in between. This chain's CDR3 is CASSDRGSGDPLHF. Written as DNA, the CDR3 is TGTGCCAGCAGTGACCGCGGGTCCGGGGACCCCCTCCACTTT.

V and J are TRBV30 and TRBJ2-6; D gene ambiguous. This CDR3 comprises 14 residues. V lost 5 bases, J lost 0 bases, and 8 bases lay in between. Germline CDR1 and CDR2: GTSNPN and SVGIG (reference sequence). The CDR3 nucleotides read TGTGCCTGGGGCCGGCTCTCTGGGGCCAACGTCCTGACTTTC. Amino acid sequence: CAWGRLSGANVLTF. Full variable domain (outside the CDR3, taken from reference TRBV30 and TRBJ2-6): SQTIHQWPATLVQPVGSPLSLECTVEGTSNPNLYWYRQAAGRGLQLLFYSVGIGQISSEVPQNLSASRPQDRQFILSSKKLLLSDSGFYLCAWGRLSGANVLTFGAGSRLTVL.